This T cell receptor beta chain was retrieved from a study of T-cell reconstitution after alpha-beta-depleted transplantation in children. This clonotype has only a few counts. The TCRbeta library incorporated unique molecular identifiers. TCRdb independently ran MiXCR on the PCR reads; one entry per CDR3 protein. Of hundreds of thousands of distinct CDR3 sequences in the sample, about a sixth are singletons; the top ten hold 3% to 3.5%. CDR3 length: 17 amino acids. With V trimmed by 0 bases and J by 6 bases, 12 bases remained unmatched. The V gene's germline CDR1 is MNHEY and CDR2 SVGEGT. This chain joins TRBV6-2 or TRBV6-3 and TRBJ2-3; 7 positions match TRBD2. The clonotype comes from a human donor who donated a stem cell graft to a child with acute lymphoblastic leukemia. This specimen consisted of PBMCs from the stem cell graft donor, obtained from the stem cell graft. CDR3 in amino acids: CASSYSISAGRKDTQYF. DNA for the CDR3: TGTGCCAGCAGTTACTCGATCTCAGCGGGGAGAAAGGATACGCAGTATTTT.